Following are 25 T cell receptor beta chains from one sample sequenced in a study of T cell responses to AZD1222 COVID-19 vaccine. Measured with immunoSEQ multiplex PCR; TCRdb has only the in-frame clones, and not every one. In the table there are about 140,000 clones, 70% to 90% of which are singletons. This specimen consisted of peripheral blood, obtained on day 0 of AZD1222 vaccination. All receptors come from an adult in good health.

The chain is built from TRBV7-9 and TRBJ2-7, with D maybe TRBD2 (6 bases). V gave up 6 bases and J gave up 5 bases, with 14 bases separating them. Germline CDR1 reads SEHNR; CDR2 reads FQNEAQ (reference sequence). This CDR3 comprises 13 residues. The CDR3 nucleotides are TGTGCCAGCAGTTGGGGAGGTTACAACGAGCAGTACTTC. Its translation: CASSWGGYNEQYF.

The J gene is TRBJ2-1, the V gene TRBV15; possibly TRBD2 for D (6 bases). CDR1 is LNHNV, CDR2 YYDKDF, per germline (reference sequence). The CDR3 sequence is 16 residues long. The V gene lost 0 bases and the J gene lost 0 bases, with 9 bases spanning the gap. The CDR3 sequence is CATSRDLGGSYNEQFF. CDR3 DNA sequence: TGTGCCACCAGCAGAGATTTGGGGGGCTCCTACAATGAGCAGTTCTTC.

The chain couples TRBV9 to TRBJ1-1; D unresolved. Between the trimmed V and J ends, which lost 4 bases and 0 bases, there was a span of 19 bases. The CDR3 sequence is 17 residues long. Per the germline V gene, CDR1 is SGDLS and CDR2 is YYNGEE. DNA of the CDR3: TGTGCCAGCAGCCCGAATCGTCGTAAGGATATGAACACTGAAGCTTTCTTT. As protein: CASSPNRRKDMNTEAFF.

This clone is a singleton in its sample. The chain carries TRBV6-6 and TRBJ2-7; no firm D call. This CDR3 is 14 amino acids long. V was cut by 0 bases and J by 2 bases, with 8 bases left in between. Germline-derived CDR1 and CDR2 are MNHNY and SVGAGI (reference sequence). The chain's CDR3 is CASSYSPDTYEQYF. In DNA form, the CDR3 reads TGTGCCAGCAGTTACTCACCGGATACCTACGAGCAGTACTTC.

This clone has only a few counts. The V and J genes are TRBV10-2 and TRBJ1-6; 8 nucleotides align to TRBD1. There are 21 residues in the CDR3. Germline V CDR1 and CDR2: WSHSY, SAAADI. Trimming cost V 3 bases and J 0 bases; bases outside gene matches: 16. This CDR3 reads CASSELPQGVTLSSYNSPLHF. The DNA for the CDR3 is TGCGCCAGCAGTGAACTTCCACAGGGGGTAACCCTAAGCTCCTATAATTCACCCCTCCACTTT.

A remark on this clone: Other DNA variants within this sample encode the same CDR3. J is TRBJ1-1 and V is TRBV2; D is uncertain. The length of the CDR3 is 11 residues. Deletions cut 3 bases from V and 3 bases from J, with 2 bases between. Germline V CDR1 and CDR2: SNHLY, FYNNEI. CDR3 loop: CASSEYTEAFF. The DNA for the CDR3 is TGTGCCAGCAGTGAGTACACTGAAGCTTTCTTT. Full variable domain (outside the CDR3, taken from reference TRBV2 and TRBJ1-1): EPEVTQTPSHQVTQMGQEVILRCVPISNHLYFYWYRQILGQKVEFLVSFYNNEISEKSEIFDDQFSVERPDGSNFTLKIRSTKLEDSAMYFCASSEYTEAFFGQGTRLTVV.

This clone came up once. The genes are TRBV7-2 and TRBJ2-5, with D possibly matching TRBD2 (5 bases). The V end was cut by 5 bases, the J end by 0 bases, with 10 bases between. Germline-derived CDR1 and CDR2 are SGHTA and FQGNSA. This CDR3 contains 14 residues. The CDR3 nucleotides are TGTGCCAGCAGCAATTACGGGAACCAAGAGACCCAGTACTTC. It is translated as CASSNYGNQETQYF.

On this clone itself: Other nucleotide sequences in the sample specify the same CDR3. The chain employs TRBV5-1 and TRBJ2-1; D possibly corresponds to TRBD1 (5 bases). Germline V gene sequence: CDR1 SGHRS, CDR2 YFSETQ. V lost 6 bases, J lost 6 bases, and 16 bases lay in between. The CDR3 is 14 amino acids. CDR3 nucleotides: TGCGCCAGCACCCAGCAGGGTCCATCCAATGAGCAGTTCTTC. Amino acid sequence: CASTQQGPSNEQFF.

The DNA of the CDR3 is TGTGCCAGCAGCGTTGGGAATTTTCCCCTCCACTTT. It specifies CASSVGNFPLHF. The chain joins TRBV9 to TRBJ1-6, with D unresolved. Trimming shortened V by 2 bases and J by 13 bases, and 10 bases separated the two germline ends. Germline-derived CDR1 and CDR2 are SGDLS and YYNGEE. The CDR3 totals 12 residues.

The chain combines TRBV6-5 with TRBJ2-7; no clear D. In germline, CDR1 is MNHEY, CDR2 SVGAGI. V lost 8 bases and J lost 5, with 13 bases in between. CDR3 length: 12 residues. This CDR3 reads CASGHEENEQYF. As DNA, the CDR3 is TGTGCCAGCGGCCATGAGGAAAACGAGCAGTACTTC.

This chain joins TRBV7-7 and TRBJ1-1, with D tentatively TRBD1 (5 bases). The CDR3 contains 14 residues. CDR1 is SSHAT and CDR2 is FNYEAQ in the germline V gene (reference sequence). Between the trimmed V and J ends, which lost 7 bases and 8 bases, there was a span of 20 bases. The CDR3 region is CASTPLRGSQEAFF. The DNA for the CDR3 is TGTGCCAGCACCCCACTCCGGGGGTCACAAGAAGCTTTCTTT.

The chain is built from TRBV4-1 and TRBJ2-1, with D tentatively TRBD2 (5 bases). Trimming left V 2 bases short and J 9 bases short, with 8 bases between. CDR3 length: 12 residues. The V gene's germline CDR1 is MGHRA and CDR2 YSYEKL. The CDR3 coding sequence is TGCGCCAGCAGCCAAAGTGGGAGTGAGCAGTTCTTC. This gives the protein CASSQSGSEQFF.

V and J are TRBV25-1 and TRBJ2-1, with TRBD2 as a possible D gene (5 bases). From germline, CDR1 is MGHDK and CDR2 SYGVNS. The V gene lost 2 bases and the J gene lost 3 bases, with 5 bases spanning the gap. This CDR3 comprises 13 residues. The CDR3 loop reads CASSEAGYNEQFF. The CDR3 bases are TGTGCCAGCAGTGAAGCGGGCTACAATGAGCAGTTCTTC.

The chain uses TRBV19 and TRBJ2-2; D possibly uses TRBD1 or TRBD2 (5 bases each). Per germline, CDR1 LNHDA and CDR2 SQIVND (reference sequence). V lost 7 bases and J lost 5, with 14 bases in between. The CDR3 runs 14 residues. The CDR3 loop is CASTEAGRTGELFF. CDR3 nucleotides: TGTGCCAGTACGGAGGCAGGGCGTACCGGGGAGCTGTTTTTT. Together with reference TRBV19 and TRBJ2-2, the CDR3 gives the full variable domain: DGGITQSPKYLFRKEGQNVTLSCEQNLNHDAMYWYRQDPGQGLRLIYYSQIVNDFQKGDIAEGYSVSREKKESFPLTVTSAQKNPTAFYLCASTEAGRTGELFFGEGSRLTVL.

The rearrangement links TRBV24-1 to TRBJ1-2, with D perhaps matching TRBD1 (6 bases). V lost 10 bases to trimming and J lost 2 bases, with 13 bases between them. CDR3 length: 13 amino acids. CDR1 and CDR2 (germline): KGHDR, SFDVKD. CDR3 coding DNA: TGTGCCACACAGGACAGTTTCAACTATGGCTACACCTTC. The encoded protein is CATQDSFNYGYTF.

J is TRBJ1-2 and V is TRBV5-1; tentatively, D is TRBD1 (6 bases). Germline values: CDR1 SGHRS, CDR2 YFSETQ. V lost 4 bases to trimming and J lost 6 bases, with 13 bases between them. The CDR3 contains 13 residues. CDR3 in DNA: TGCGCCAGCAGCCCGAGGACAGACAATGGCTACACCTTC. Its translation is CASSPRTDNGYTF.

V and J are TRBV7-2 and TRBJ1-2, with 7 nucleotides matching TRBD1. The CDR3 totals 14 residues. Germline CDR1 reads SGHTA; CDR2 reads FQGNSA. The trim removed 6 bases at V and 8 bases at J, leaving 12 bases unmatched. This CDR3 is CASRRGGGQPGYTF. The CDR3, as DNA: TGTGCCAGCAGGCGGGGAGGGGGACAGCCAGGCTACACCTTC.

The chain carries TRBV5-1 and TRBJ2-5; 7 nucleotides match TRBD1. J lost 4 bases, V lost 1 base, and 1 base had no gene match. The length of the CDR3 is 13 residues. CDR1 SGHRS and CDR2 YFSETQ come from the germline V gene. CDR3 protein: CASSLSGGETQYF. The CDR3 DNA follows: TGCGCCAGCAGCTTGTCAGGGGGAGAGACCCAGTACTTC.

The count of this clone is one. The gene calls are TRBV29-1 and TRBJ2-1, with D perhaps TRBD2 (6 bases). Trimming shortened V by 3 bases and J by 12 bases, and 21 bases separated the two germline ends. This CDR3 is built from 14 residues. Germline V gives CDR1 SQVTM, CDR2 ANQGSEA. In DNA form, the CDR3 reads TGCAGCGTTGAGAATGTACGGGGTGGGAGGCCGCAGTTCTTC. It specifies CSVENVRGGRPQFF.

The chain links TRBV30 to TRBJ1-2; D ambiguous. Germline V gene data show CDR1 as GTSNPN and CDR2 as SVGIG (reference sequence). V dropped 4 bases and J dropped 0 bases, with 15 bases sitting between them. This CDR3 is built from 15 residues. CDR3 in amino acids: CAWNISPRSNYGYTF. The DNA of the CDR3 is TGTGCCTGGAACATATCGCCCCGTTCTAACTATGGCTACACCTTC.

This clone was seen more than once but under ten times. The J gene is TRBJ1-5, the V gene TRBV6-5, with D tentatively TRBD1 (6 bases). Germline V gives CDR1 MNHEY, CDR2 SVGAGI. The germline V and J ends were trimmed by 4 bases and 13 bases, with 20 bases remaining between them. The CDR3 runs 14 residues. Here the CDR3 reads CASSSEQGLAEQHF. The CDR3 bases are TGTGCCAGCAGTTCTGAACAGGGTTTAGCGGAACAGCATTTT.

The CDR3 loop reads CASSRQQETQYF. CDR3 bases: TGCGCCAGCAGCCGACAGCAAGAGACCCAGTACTTC. This sequence joins TRBV5-1 and TRBJ2-5; possible D gene TRBD1, 5 bases. Trimming pared 4 bases from V and 2 bases from J, leaving 6 bases between. The CDR3 is 12 amino acids. The germline V gene encodes CDR1 SGHRS and CDR2 YFSETQ.

The chain has TRBV7-9 and TRBJ1-1, with D possibly TRBD1 on 5 matching bases. The V gene lost 6 bases and the J gene lost 2 bases, with 10 bases spanning the gap. Germline V CDR1 and CDR2: SEHNR, FQNEAQ (reference sequence). The CDR3 length is 13 residues. CDR3 residues: CASRAGGNTEAFF. CDR3 sequence (DNA): TGTGCCAGCAGAGCCGGGGGTAACACTGAAGCTTTCTTT. The whole variable domain, remainder taken from reference TRBV7-9 and TRBJ1-1, is DTGVSQNPRHKITKRGQNVTFRCDPISEHNRLYWYRQTLGQGPEFLTYFQNEAQLEKSRLLSDRFSAERPKGSFSTLEIQRTEQGDSAMYLCASRAGGNTEAFFGQGTRLTVV.

This clone was detected only once. The CDR3 spells CASSTLAGGPYEQYF. The DNA for the CDR3 is TGTGCCAGCAGCACCTTAGCGGGGGGACCCTACGAGCAGTACTTC. V and J are TRBV4-2 and TRBJ2-7, with TRBD2 matching over 10 bases. V dropped 5 bases and J dropped 2; count of bases not matched to a gene: 6. The CDR3 consists of 15 residues. CDR1 and CDR2 (germline): LGHNA, YNFKEQ.

This chain connects TRBV27 to TRBJ2-1; 7 bases align to TRBD2. This CDR3 is 14 amino acids long. Losses at the gene ends were 8 bases for V and 3 bases for J; bases not matched to a gene: 7. The germline CDR1 and CDR2 sequences are MNHEY and SMNVEV (reference sequence). Written as DNA, the CDR3 is TGTGCCAGCTGTACGGGAGGAGGCTACAATGAGCAGTTCTTC. Translation gives CASCTGGGYNEQFF.